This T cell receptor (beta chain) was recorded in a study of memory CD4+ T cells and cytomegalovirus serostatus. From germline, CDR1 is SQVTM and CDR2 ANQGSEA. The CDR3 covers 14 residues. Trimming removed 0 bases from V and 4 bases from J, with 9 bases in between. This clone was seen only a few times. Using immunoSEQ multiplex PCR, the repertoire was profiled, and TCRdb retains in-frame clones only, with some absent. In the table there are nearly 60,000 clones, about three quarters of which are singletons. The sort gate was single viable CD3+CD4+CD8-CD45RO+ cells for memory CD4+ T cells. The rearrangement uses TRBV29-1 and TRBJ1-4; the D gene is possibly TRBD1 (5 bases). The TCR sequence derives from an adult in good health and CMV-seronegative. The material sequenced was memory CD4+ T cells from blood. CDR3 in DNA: TGCAGCGTTGAAGAGCCAGGGTATAATGAAAAACTGTTTTTT. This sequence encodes CSVEEPGYNEKLFF.